The present TCR beta chain was sequenced within a study of cytomegalovirus exposure and HLA in healthy donors (dated by TCRdb to about 2017). Describing the broader study: In an earlier analysis of about 560 of the donors, around 290 Gb of sequence data and just under 120 million unique TCR beta sequences from about 190 million T cells were reported. An early release that covered about 600 HLA-typed donors contained about 300 gigabases of sequencing data and 85 million to 100 million unique TCR sequences. Among the approximately 400 genotyped donors, approximately 82% belonged to the genetic ancestry cluster associated with self-reported Caucasian donors. The study was designed to test whether signatures of past pathogen exposure could be identified by cataloging public T cell receptors. The study profiled the T cell repertoires of 666 subjects by immunosequencing and related them to cytomegalovirus serostatus. In addition to the first cohort of roughly 670 subjects, a separate validation cohort of 120 different subjects was used. High-throughput TCR immunosequencing, statistical association of individual TCRs with disease status, and machine learning were combined to predict cytomegalovirus infection status. In a later analysis, previously published TCR beta repertoires from 666 donors were re-analyzed and high-resolution HLA genotyping was added so that TCR occurrence patterns could be studied. The later analysis used no new phenotypic data to find candidate immune exposures, relying instead on TCR beta sequences and their occurrence across donors. An earlier analysis of approximately 580 of the donors used high-throughput TCR beta sequencing to judge whether each TCR beta V gene segment behaved as functional or pseudogenic. Donor age, sex, ethnicity and CMV serostatus were compiled together with the repertoire data. In a later genetic analysis, genome-wide SNP genotypes for about 55% of the 666 donors were used, and that subset was treated as a discovery cohort. All discovery cohort repertoires had been generated using a single sequencing platform. HLA typing included class I and class II loci at four-digit resolution. Typing coverage differed by locus: A, B, C, DRB1 and DQB1 were typed in roughly 620-630 donors, DQA1 in 522, DPA1 in around 580, and DPB1 in 450 to 490. Several DR-DQ haplotypes were handled as single units for association and clustering, since linkage in the cohort was strong. Across some 400 genotyped donors of the cohort, an average of approximately 240,000 unique TCR beta nucleotide sequences per donor were sequenced, and roughly a sixth of those sequences were non-productive.

V and J are trimmed by 2 bases and 0 bases, and the gene matches miss 12 bases of the junction. As encoded in the germline V gene (reference sequence), CDR1 is SEHNR while CDR2 is FQNEAQ. Its CDR3 holds 18 amino acids, cysteine through phenylalanine. Only the CDR3 part of the read is kept: 54 bases, read in frame from the first base. Here is what the overall study found, with its caveats: Immune exposure information for the cohort was limited to CMV serostatus. In a later analysis, several top co-occurrence clusters were reported to appear linked to parvovirus B19, influenza, CMV and Epstein-Barr virus. The study gave a list of more than 150 TCR beta chains associated with cytomegalovirus. A later analysis found that HLA-associated TCR beta chains were more clonally expanded and had lower generation probabilities than equally common non-associated chains. According to the authors, the approach could potentially be generalized to other disease states and immunological phenotypes. This cohort had only TCR beta chains sequenced, and the lack of alpha or paired-chain data limited which features could be detected. In a later analysis, the rate of TCR association differed among HLA loci, with DRB1 alleles having the most associated TCRs and HLA-C alleles having the fewest. While some public TCRs were present in many individuals, most TCR sequences turned up only very rarely across donors. Because HLA typing was missing for some donors at each locus, association tests included only the typed subset. At a false discovery rate of 0.05, a later analysis linked 16,000 or so TCR beta sequences to specific HLA alleles. An earlier analysis of approximately 570 of the donors showed that most TCR beta V segments appeared in productive rearrangements either about 87% or about 30% of the time, which broadly matched IMGT annotations. The presence/absence analyses assumed that sequencing depth was roughly uniform across donors, and that assumption may not be true. A later analysis found that most CMV-associated TCR beta chains appeared HLA-restricted, with HLA associations seemingly driven largely by CMV exposure. The earlier analysis of 587 of the donors excluded approximately 15 rarely observed V segments, including chromosome 9 orphons, because counts were too low. In a later genetic analysis, a missense DCLRE1C variant was associated with V-gene and J-gene trimming of TCR beta chains, and the association was replicated in an independent cohort. Assigning TCR associations to individual alleles was difficult when HLA alleles, especially DR and DQ, strongly co-occurred. In vitro tests confirmed that three of the cytomegalovirus-associated TCR beta chains recognize cytomegalovirus antigens. Some IMGT-functional V segments, including TRBV6-2 and TRBV6-3, could not be told apart with the 87-base-pair reads, so those segments were excluded. A later genetic analysis reported fewer N-insertions in productive TCRs among donors in an Asian-associated ancestry cluster than the roughly 700-donor mean. The classifier was reported to diagnose cytomegalovirus status with high specificity and sensitivity in both the original and validation cohorts. A group of highly shared sequence variants was considered likely to be a technical artifact of the sequencing pipeline. A further reported finding was that TCR beta sequences accurately predicted the HLA-A and HLA-B alleles for most subjects in the first cohort. Correlated functional status among segregating V segments might reflect linkage disequilibrium, but an unknown experimental factor could not be ruled out.

The cohort consisted of 600 to 700 healthy bone marrow donors. All cohort members were sampled while nominally healthy, although unrecorded immune exposures were likely present. The donor tested CMV seropositive and was one of the 289 seropositive cohort members. A peripheral blood sample was collected from each donor, and TCR beta sequencing was performed on peripheral blood mononuclear cells. The Qiagen DNeasy Blood Extraction Kit was used to extract genomic DNA from the blood cell samples. On this clone: Its antigen is unknown. Nothing much larger sits one base from this clone, and base qualities are not available.

The library was obtained by the immunoSEQ multiplex PCR assay. For the multiplex PCR, a mixture combining 60 forward primers for TCR Vbeta segments and 13 reverse primers for TCR Jbeta segments was used. The CDR3 region of rearranged TCR beta genes was amplified from genomic DNA by a multiplex PCR assay. Amplified TCR beta libraries were sequenced as 87-base-pair reads on the Illumina HiSeq System. The study's own analysis went as follows. Across the roughly 700 repertoires, a later analysis counted roughly 84 million unique TCR beta chains, around 11 million of which were shared by at least two donors. Raw reads were error-corrected and collapsed into unique sequences by a nearest-neighbor algorithm in which closely related sequences were merged to remove PCR and sequencing errors. V, D and J gene segments were assigned by aligning CDR3 sequences to IMGT reference sequences. For a sequence to be retained, at least a six-nucleotide match to both a V gene segment and a J gene segment was required. A rearrangement was called productive if the CDR3 had no stop codons and remained in frame with V and J, and every other rearrangement was called non-productive. CDR3 was defined according to IMGT convention as the region running from the second conserved V-encoded cysteine to the conserved J-encoded phenylalanine. In an earlier analysis of approximately 590 of the donors, sequences lacking an unambiguous match to a single V gene segment were excluded. An earlier analysis of under 750 of the donors called V segments functional above 56.7% productive rearrangements and segregating when the between-donor standard deviation exceeded 5%. To diagnose cytomegalovirus status from the catalog of TCR beta chain sequences, a statistical classification framework was built. V and J gene assignment, in a later analysis, came from comparing TCR nucleotide sequences with IMGT/GENE-DB human TR gene sequences. Using the TCRdist pipeline, a later analysis assigned CDR3 sequences along with most-parsimonious VDJ recombination scenarios. A later analysis defined each TCR beta chain by its CDR3 amino acid sequence plus V-gene family, and excluded reads lacking a unique V-gene family. To address suspected cross-contamination and a sequencing artifact, a later analysis removed around 600 highly shared, low-generation-probability nucleotide sequences. A later analysis calculated a clonal expansion index for each public chain from normalized within-repertoire ranks of inferred template counts. Generation probabilities in a later analysis came from a VDJ recombination model fitted to out-of-frame rearrangements, and those results were checked against IGoR. In a later analysis, TCR-TCR, TCR-HLA and TCR-CMV co-occurrence was scored with hypergeometric tests, and a repertoire-size bias correction was applied to TCR pairs. To estimate false discovery rates, a later analysis permuted the HLA or CMV assignments 20 times. In a later analysis, co-occurring TCRs were grouped with DBSCAN, and TCRdist sequence similarity was added when clustering was performed within HLA-allele-positive subsets. Co-occurrence clustering excluded repertoires with fewer than 30,000 or more than 120,000 public chains, plus five with anomalous nucleotide sharing. In TCRdb, the immuneACCESS table is reduced to in-frame sequences with V and J assigned. These tables do not hold every clone; where another copy was compared, an unresolved V gene accounts for under half, and the others remain unexplained. The DNA was the basis for D and trimming; V, J and clone size are from that table. The sample records around 130,000 clones, over 60% of which are singletons. The top ten hold approximately 8.5% of the sample.

The receptor was isolated from a woman aged 40-49 years in good health and CMV-seropositive. The chain joins TRBV7-9 to TRBJ2-7, with 8 bases aligning to TRBD2. The sequenced material came from PBMCs. The nucleotide sequence is TGTGCCAGCAGCTTAAGGCCTTGGGGCGGGGGGACCTCCTACGAGCAGTACTTC. This is translated as CASSLRPWGGGTSYEQYF. Here the CDR3 is joined to the reference TRBV7-9 and TRBJ2-7 genes, and the full variable domain is: DTGVSQNPRHKITKRGQNVTFRCDPISEHNRLYWYRQTLGQGPEFLTYFQNEAQLEKSRLLSDRFSAERPKGSFSTLEIQRTEQGDSAMYLCASSLRPWGGGTSYEQYFGPGTRLTVT.